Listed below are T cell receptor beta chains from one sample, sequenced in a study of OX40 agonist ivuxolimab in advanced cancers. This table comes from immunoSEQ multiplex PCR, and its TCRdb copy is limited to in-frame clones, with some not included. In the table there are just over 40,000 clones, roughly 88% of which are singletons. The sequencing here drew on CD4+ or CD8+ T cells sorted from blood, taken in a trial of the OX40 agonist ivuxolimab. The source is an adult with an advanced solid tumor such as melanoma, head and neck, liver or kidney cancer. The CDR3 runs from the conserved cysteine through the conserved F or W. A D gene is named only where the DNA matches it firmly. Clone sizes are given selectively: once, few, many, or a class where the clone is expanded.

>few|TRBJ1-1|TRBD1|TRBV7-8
TGTGCCAGCAGCTACAGGGGTATGAGCACTGAAGCTTTCTTT
CASSYRGMSTEAFF
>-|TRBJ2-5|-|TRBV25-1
TGTGCCAGCAGTGAAATGGTTACAGAAGAGACCCAGTACTTC
CASSEMVTEETQYF
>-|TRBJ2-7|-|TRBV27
TGTGCCAGCAGTTTATCGAGCCACTCCTACGAGCAGTACTTC
CASSLSSHSYEQYF
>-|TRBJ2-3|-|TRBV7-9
TGTGCCAGCAGTGTAATATCTGATACGCAGTATTTT
CASSVISDTQYF
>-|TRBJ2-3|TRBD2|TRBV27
TGTGCCAGCAGTTTAGACGGGGGGGATACGCAGTATTTT
CASSLDGGDTQYF
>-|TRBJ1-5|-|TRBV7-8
TGTGCCAGCAGCTTCTCAGAGCCCAATCAGCCCCAGCATTTT
CASSFSEPNQPQHF
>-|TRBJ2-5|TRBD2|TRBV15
TGTGCCACCAGCAGTGGGCGGGGGAAAGAGACCCAGTACTTC
CATSSGRGKETQYF
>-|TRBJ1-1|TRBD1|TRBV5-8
TGTGCCAGCAGCCCGGGGACAGGGGGGGACACTGAAGCTTTCTTT
CASSPGTGGDTEAFF
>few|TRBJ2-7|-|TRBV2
TGTGCCAGCAGTGGTCTGGGGGCCTACGAGCAGTACTTC
CASSGLGAYEQYF
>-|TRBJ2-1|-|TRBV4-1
TGCGCCAGCAGCCAAGGGCAGGGTGGGAATGAGCAGTTCTTC
CASSQGQGGNEQFF
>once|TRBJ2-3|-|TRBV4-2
TGTGCCAGCAGCCAAGAATACGGCGGGGTGGGAAGCACAGATACGCAGTATTTT
CASSQEYGGVGSTDTQYF
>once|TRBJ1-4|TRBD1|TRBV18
TGTGCCAGCTCACCTATATTCGGACAGGAGGCGGAAAAACTGTTTTTT
CASSPIFGQEAEKLFF
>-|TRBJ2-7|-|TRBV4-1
TGCGCCAGCAGTTCTCCGGGCCCCGAGCAGTACTTC
CASSSPGPEQYF
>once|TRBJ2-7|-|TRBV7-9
TGTGCCAGCAGCGGCGGGTATAGCTACGAGCAGTACTTC
CASSGGYSYEQYF
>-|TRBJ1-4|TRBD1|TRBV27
TGTGCCAGCAGTAGACAGGGTATCGAGGATGAAAAACTGTTTTTT
CASSRQGIEDEKLFF
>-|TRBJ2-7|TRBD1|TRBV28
TGTGCCAGCAGCCCCGGACAGGGGGGGCCCTACGAGCAGTACTTC
CASSPGQGGPYEQYF
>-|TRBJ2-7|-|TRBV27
TGTGCCAGCAGTCAGAAGAGCTCCTACGAGCAGTACTTC
CASSQKSSYEQYF
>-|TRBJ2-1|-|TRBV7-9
TGTGCCAGCAGCTCCCTTGCGGGGATCTCCTACAATGAGCAGTTCTTC
CASSSLAGISYNEQFF
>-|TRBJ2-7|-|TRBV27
TGTGCCAGCAGTATCCGACGGAGCTACGAGCAGTACTTC
CASSIRRSYEQYF
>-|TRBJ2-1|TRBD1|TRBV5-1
TGCGCCAGCAGCTTGGCCAGGGGGACATTCAATGAGCAGTTCTTC
CASSLARGTFNEQFF
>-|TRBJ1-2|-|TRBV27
TGTGCCAGCAGTTTATCGGATCGGTATGGCTACACCTTC
CASSLSDRYGYTF